This paragraph covers one T cell receptor beta chain sequence. An end of the junction does not agree with germline; a read error may underlie this. This specimen belongs to a study of tumor-infiltrating lymphocytes in primary liver carcinoma. Co-extraction of RNA and DNA was performed on about 19-33 mg of unsorted bulk tissue. Patients were treatment-naive with chronic HBV infection. Production of TCR beta cDNA used around 0.45 ug total RNA together with a constant-region primer. Sequencing libraries for TCR beta derived from three nested multiplex PCR rounds that used slightly modified ARM-PCR. TCRdb re-analysed the multiplex PCR reads in MiXCR, keeping a single row per CDR3 protein. Of fewer than 150,000 distinct CDR3 sequences listed, 55% to 75% are singletons. The sample taken for sequencing was liver tumor tissue from sampling region 1. Described subset: tumor region T1, superior pole. The sequence was collected from a woman aged 55-70 years with primary liver carcinoma and hepatitis B virus infection.

The CDR3 DNA is TGTGCCACTAGTGATTCCCTCCCTTACAGCTACAATGAGCAGTTCTTC. The encoded protein is CATSDSLPYSYNEQFF. The chain combines TRBV24-1 with TRBJ2-1, with D unresolved. Germline V gives CDR1 KGHDR, CDR2 SFDVKD. CDR3 size: 16 residues.